Sequencing of this T cell receptor (beta chain) was carried out in a study of cytomegalovirus exposure and HLA in healthy donors. The PCR used 60 Vbeta and 13 Jbeta primers. Assay: immunoSEQ multiplex PCR; the TCRdb copy retains only in-frame clones and omits some. Among roughly 100,000 clones listed, approximately 69% were seen once. Per the germline V gene, CDR1 is SGHRS and CDR2 is YFSETQ. The CDR3 loop spans 14 amino acids. Trimming pared 1 base from V and 1 base from J, leaving 8 bases between. The source of this sequence is a man younger than 40 in good health and CMV-seronegative. Sequenced: PBMCs. V and J are TRBV5-1 and TRBJ1-2; D unresolved. This CDR3 is CASSLSDINYGYTF. Written as DNA, the CDR3 is TGCGCCAGCAGCTTGTCAGATATTAACTATGGCTACACCTTC.